This T cell receptor (beta chain) is from a study of vaccination and CD4 T cells after COVID-19. Details on this clonotype: Antigen unknown.

This CDR3 is 18 amino acids long. Germline CDR1 and CDR2: KGHSH and LQKENI. After removal of 5 bases from V and 1 base from J, the junction contained 7 bases not matched to a gene. Treatment given: 10-day PBMC culture with coronavirus spike peptide pools or control peptides (ViraFEST assay). Cells received half-medium changes with fresh IL-2 medium on days 3 and 7. The Oncomine TCR Beta short-read assay was applied to DNA of cultured CD4+ T cells. MiXCR, applied by TCRdb to the PCR reads, yields one record per CDR3 protein. The table has about 12,000 distinct CDR3 sequences, roughly 72% seen once; the top ten hold about 7.4%.

The chain recombines TRBV18 with TRBJ2-2; 13 nucleotides match TRBD2. This sample comprised CD4+ T cells from blood, cultured in vitro, obtained after SARS-CoV-2 vaccination. This receptor was obtained from a human donor who received a COVID-19 vaccine. CDR3 coding DNA: TGTGCCAGCTCATCCGGACTAGCGGGGGCGATGAACACCGGGGAGCTGTTTTTT. It encodes CASSSGLAGAMNTGELFF.